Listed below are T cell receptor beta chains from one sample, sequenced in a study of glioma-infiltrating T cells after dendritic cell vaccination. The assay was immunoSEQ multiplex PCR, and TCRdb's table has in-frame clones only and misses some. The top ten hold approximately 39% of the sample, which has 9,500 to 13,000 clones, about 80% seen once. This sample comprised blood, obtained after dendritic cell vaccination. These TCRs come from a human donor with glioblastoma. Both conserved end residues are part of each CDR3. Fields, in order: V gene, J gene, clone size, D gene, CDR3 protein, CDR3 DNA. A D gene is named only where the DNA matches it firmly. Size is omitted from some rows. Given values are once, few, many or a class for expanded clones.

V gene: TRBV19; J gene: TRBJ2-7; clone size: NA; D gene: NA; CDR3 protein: CASGRTESYEQYF; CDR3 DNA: TGTGCCAGTGGGAGGACTGAAAGCTACGAGCAGTACTTC
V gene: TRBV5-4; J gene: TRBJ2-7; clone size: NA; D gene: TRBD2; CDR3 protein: CASSLGGRGSYEQYF; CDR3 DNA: TGTGCCAGCAGCCTTGGGGGGAGGGGCTCCTACGAGCAGTACTTC
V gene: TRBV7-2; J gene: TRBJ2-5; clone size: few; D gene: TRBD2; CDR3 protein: CASSFDRLAEETQYF; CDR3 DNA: TGTGCCAGCAGCTTCGACCGACTAGCGGAAGAGACCCAGTACTTC
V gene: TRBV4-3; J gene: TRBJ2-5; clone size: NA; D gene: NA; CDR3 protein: CASSQGQGGETQYF; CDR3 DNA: TGCGCCAGCAGCCAAGGGCAGGGGGGAGAGACCCAGTACTTC
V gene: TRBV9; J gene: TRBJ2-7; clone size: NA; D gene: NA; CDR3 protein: CASSATGSYEQYF; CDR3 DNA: TGTGCCAGCAGCGCTACAGGGTCCTACGAGCAGTACTTC
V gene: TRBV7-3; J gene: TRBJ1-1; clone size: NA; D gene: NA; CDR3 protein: CASSSLGGTEAFF; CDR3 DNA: TGTGCCAGCAGCTCCCTGGGAGGTACTGAAGCTTTCTTT
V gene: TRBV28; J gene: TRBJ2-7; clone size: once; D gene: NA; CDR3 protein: CASSTGTTYEQYF; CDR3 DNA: TGTGCCAGCAGTACGGGGACAACTTACGAGCAGTACTTC
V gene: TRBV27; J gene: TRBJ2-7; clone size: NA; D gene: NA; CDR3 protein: CASSPGQSYEQYF; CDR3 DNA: TGTGCCAGCAGTCCAGGACAGTCCTACGAGCAGTACTTC
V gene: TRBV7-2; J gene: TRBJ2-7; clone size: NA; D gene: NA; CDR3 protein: CASSPLQGTTYEQYF; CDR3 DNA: TGTGCCAGCAGCCCCCTCCAGGGGACCACCTACGAGCAGTACTTC
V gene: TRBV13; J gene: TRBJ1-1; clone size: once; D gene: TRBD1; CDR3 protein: CASSDHLNRTGNTEAFF; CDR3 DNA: TGTGCCAGCAGCGATCACCTGAACAGGACAGGAAACACTGAAGCTTTCTTT
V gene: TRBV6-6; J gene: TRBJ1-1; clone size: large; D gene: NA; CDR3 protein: CASSYSDSPAAFF; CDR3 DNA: TGTGCCAGCAGTTACTCGGACAGCCCCGCAGCTTTCTTT
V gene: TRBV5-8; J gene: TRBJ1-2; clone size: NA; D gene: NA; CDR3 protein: CASSRLTESYGYTF; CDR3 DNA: TGTGCCAGCAGCCGACTGACAGAAAGCTATGGCTACACCTTC
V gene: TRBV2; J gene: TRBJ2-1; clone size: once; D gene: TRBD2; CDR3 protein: CASRSAGGYNEQFF; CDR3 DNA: TGTGCCAGCAGGTCGGCGGGAGGCTACAATGAGCAGTTCTTC
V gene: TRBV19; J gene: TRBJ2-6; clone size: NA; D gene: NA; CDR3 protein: CASSILTRGSGANVLTF; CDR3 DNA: TGTGCCAGTAGTATTCTCACCAGGGGCTCTGGGGCCAACGTCCTGACTTTC
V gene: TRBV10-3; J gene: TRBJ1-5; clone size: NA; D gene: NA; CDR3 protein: CAISEADTYKGAQHF; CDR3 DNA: TGTGCCATCAGTGAGGCGGATACGTATAAGGGGGCCCAGCATTTT
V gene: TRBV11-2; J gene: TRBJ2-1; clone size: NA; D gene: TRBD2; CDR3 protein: CASSLEGASGRAQSYNEQFF; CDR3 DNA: TGTGCCAGCAGCTTAGAAGGGGCTAGCGGGAGGGCTCAATCCTACAATGAGCAGTTCTTC
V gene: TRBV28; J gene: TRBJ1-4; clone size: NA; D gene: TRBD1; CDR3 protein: CASSLGTGVTNEKLFF; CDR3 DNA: TGTGCCAGCAGTTTAGGGACAGGGGTAACTAATGAAAAACTGTTTTTT
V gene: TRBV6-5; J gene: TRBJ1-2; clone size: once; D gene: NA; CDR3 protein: CASSQTLTGDGYTF; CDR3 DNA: TGTGCCAGCAGTCAAACCCTCACCGGGGATGGCTACACCTTC
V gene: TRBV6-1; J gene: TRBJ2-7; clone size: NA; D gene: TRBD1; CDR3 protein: CASSHGTGNGEQYF; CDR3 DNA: TGTGCCAGCAGTCATGGGACAGGGAACGGCGAGCAGTACTTC
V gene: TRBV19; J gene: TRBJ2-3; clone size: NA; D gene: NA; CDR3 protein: CASSTVRMGTDTQYF; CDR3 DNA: TGTGCCAGTAGTACCGTTAGAATGGGCACAGATACGCAGTATTTT
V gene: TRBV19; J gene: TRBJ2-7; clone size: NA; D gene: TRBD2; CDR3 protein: CASASGRSYEQYF; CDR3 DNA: TGTGCCAGCGCTAGCGGGAGGTCCTACGAGCAGTACTTC
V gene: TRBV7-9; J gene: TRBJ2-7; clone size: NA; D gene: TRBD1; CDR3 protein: CASSTPRDRGEYEQYF; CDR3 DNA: TGTGCCAGCAGCACGCCCCGGGACAGGGGGGAGTACGAGCAGTACTTC
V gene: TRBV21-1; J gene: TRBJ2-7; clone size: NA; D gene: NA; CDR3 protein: CASSEYAGPSYEQYF; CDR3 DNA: TGCGCCAGCAGTGAGTACGCGGGACCCTCCTACGAGCAGTACTTC
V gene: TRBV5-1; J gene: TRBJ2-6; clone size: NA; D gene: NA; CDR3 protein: CASSFFGATGANVLTF; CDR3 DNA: TGCGCCAGCAGCTTCTTTGGGGCGACTGGGGCCAACGTCCTGACTTTC
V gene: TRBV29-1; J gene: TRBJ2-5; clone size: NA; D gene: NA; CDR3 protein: CSVPQGETQYF; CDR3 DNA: TGCAGCGTTCCACAGGGCGAGACCCAGTACTTC
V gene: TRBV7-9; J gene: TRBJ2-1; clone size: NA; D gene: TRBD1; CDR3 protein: CASSTRDRGLVNEQFF; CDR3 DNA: TGTGCCAGCAGCACGAGGGACAGGGGGCTTGTCAATGAGCAGTTCTTC
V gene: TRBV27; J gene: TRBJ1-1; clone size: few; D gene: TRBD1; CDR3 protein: CASSGPGGYTEAFF; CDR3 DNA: TGTGCCAGCAGTGGCCCAGGGGGCTATACTGAAGCTTTCTTT
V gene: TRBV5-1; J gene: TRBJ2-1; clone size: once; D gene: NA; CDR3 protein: CASSYGLGGEQFF; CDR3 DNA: TGCGCCAGCAGCTATGGCCTAGGGGGTGAGCAGTTCTTC
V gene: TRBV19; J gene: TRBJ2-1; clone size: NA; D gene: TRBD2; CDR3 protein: CASSIYSGGPDWGQFF; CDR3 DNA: TGTGCCAGTAGTATTTACTCGGGAGGGCCGGACTGGGGGCAGTTCTTC
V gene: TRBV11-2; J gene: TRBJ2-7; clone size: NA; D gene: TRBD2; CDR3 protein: CASSLTSGKSYEQYF; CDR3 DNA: TGTGCCAGCAGCCTGACTAGCGGGAAGTCCTACGAGCAGTACTTC
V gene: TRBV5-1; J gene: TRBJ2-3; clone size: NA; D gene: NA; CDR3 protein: CASSPPMGGNPSTDTQYF; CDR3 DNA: TGCGCCAGCAGCCCCCCCATGGGGGGAAATCCAAGCACAGATACGCAGTATTTT
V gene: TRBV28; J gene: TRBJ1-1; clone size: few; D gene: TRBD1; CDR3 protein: CASSYQGAGKTTEAFF; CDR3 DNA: TGTGCCAGCAGTTACCAGGGGGCGGGAAAGACCACTGAAGCTTTCTTT
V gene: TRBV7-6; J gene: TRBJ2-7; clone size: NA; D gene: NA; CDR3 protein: CASSPQRGEISYEQYF; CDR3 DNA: TGTGCCAGCAGCCCCCAACGAGGAGAAATCTCCTACGAGCAGTACTTC
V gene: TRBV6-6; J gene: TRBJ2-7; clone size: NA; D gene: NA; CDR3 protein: CASSTPTLSSYEQYF; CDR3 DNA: TGTGCCAGCAGTACCCCGACTCTTAGCTCCTACGAGCAGTACTTC
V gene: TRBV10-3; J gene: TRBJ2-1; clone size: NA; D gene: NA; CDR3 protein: CAISESLGASSGNEQFF; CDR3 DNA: TGTGCCATCAGTGAATCATTGGGGGCCAGTTCGGGGAATGAGCAGTTCTTC
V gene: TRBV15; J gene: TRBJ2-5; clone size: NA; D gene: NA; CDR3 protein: CATSSRGREETQYF; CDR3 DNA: TGTGCCACCAGCAGCAGGGGTCGGGAAGAGACCCAGTACTTC
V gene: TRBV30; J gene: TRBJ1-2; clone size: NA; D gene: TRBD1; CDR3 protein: CAWRDRGTRAGYTF; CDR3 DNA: TGTGCCTGGAGGGACAGGGGGACGAGGGCTGGCTACACCTTC
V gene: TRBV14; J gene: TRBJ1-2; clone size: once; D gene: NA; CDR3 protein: CASSQDAGLGYTF; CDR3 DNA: TGTGCCAGCAGCCAAGATGCAGGTCTCGGCTACACCTTC
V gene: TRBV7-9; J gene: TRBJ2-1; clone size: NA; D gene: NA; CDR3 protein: CASSLDTGVSAYNEQFF; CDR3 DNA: TGTGCCAGCAGCTTAGACACGGGAGTTAGCGCCTACAATGAGCAGTTCTTC
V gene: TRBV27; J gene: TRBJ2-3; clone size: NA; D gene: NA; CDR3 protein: CASRAWGHFRDTQYF; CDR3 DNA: TGTGCCAGCAGAGCGTGGGGACACTTTCGGGATACGCAGTATTTT
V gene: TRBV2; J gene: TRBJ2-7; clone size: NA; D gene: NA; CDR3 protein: CASSDRITYEQYF; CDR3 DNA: TGTGCCAGCTCTGACAGGATCACCTACGAGCAGTACTTC
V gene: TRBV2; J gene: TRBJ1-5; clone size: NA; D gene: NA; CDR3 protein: CASSEWAGGNQPQHF; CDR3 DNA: TGTGCCAGCAGTGAATGGGCAGGTGGGAATCAGCCCCAGCATTTT
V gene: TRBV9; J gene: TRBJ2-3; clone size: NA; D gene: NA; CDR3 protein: CASSVWGGGTDTQYF; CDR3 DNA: TGTGCCAGCAGCGTATGGGGCGGGGGCACAGATACGCAGTATTTT
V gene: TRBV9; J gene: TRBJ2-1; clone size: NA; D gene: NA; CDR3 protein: CASKGKPPSVPFYNEQFF; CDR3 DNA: TGTGCCAGCAAAGGTAAGCCCCCAAGCGTCCCCTTCTACAATGAGCAGTTCTTC